One and the same sample provided the 11 T cell receptor beta chains below, sequenced in a study of shared clonotypes between healthy human individuals (dated by TCRdb to the early 2020s). The method was the immunoSEQ multiplex PCR assay. What TCRdb holds here is the immuneACCESS table cut down to in-frame rearrangements. Part of the clones is not present; checked against another copy, under half of the missing clones reflect an unresolved V gene, and the others are unexplained. Counted in this sample were around 700,000 clones; 74% of them appeared once. Of the sample, about 1.8% falls within the top ten clones. Sequenced: memory CD4+ T cells sorted from blood. The cell subset or site label, as the study defines it: CD45RA-negative fraction. These receptors all stem from a woman aged 25 to 39 in good health.

This clone was detected once. The CDR3 is CASKTGGNTGELFF. The CDR3 DNA follows: TGTGCCAGCAAAACAGGGGGGAACACCGGGGAGCTGTTTTTT. The chain couples TRBV6-5 to TRBJ2-2, with 8 bases fitting TRBD1. The ends lost 7 bases at V and 1 base at J; junction bases unmatched: 2. CDR3 length equals 14 residues. CDR1 MNHEY and CDR2 SVGAGI come from the germline V gene.

The chain employs TRBV28 and TRBJ2-2; unclear D gene. V lost 7 bases and J lost 5, with 8 bases in between. CDR1 is MDHEN and CDR2 is SYDVKM in the germline V gene. This CDR3 contains 12 residues. The CDR3: CASTSLTGELFF. In nucleotides, the CDR3 is TGTGCCAGCACTTCACTAACCGGGGAGCTGTTTTTT.

V gene TRBV29-1 combines with J gene TRBJ2-5; 8 bases are shared with TRBD1. The V and J ends lost 6 bases and 8 bases, in that order; junction bases with no gene match: 8. The CDR3 is made up of 12 amino acids. From germline, CDR1 is SQVTM and CDR2 ANQGSEA. CDR3 bases: TGCAGCGTGTCGGCAGGGGGCGATACCCAGTACTTC. Amino acid sequence: CSVSAGGDTQYF. The full variable domain, with the rest looked up from reference TRBV29-1 and TRBJ2-5, is SAVISQKPSRDICQRGTSLTIQCQVDSQVTMMFWYRQQPGQSLTLIATANQGSEATYESGFVIDKFPISRPNLTFSTLTVSNMSPEDSSIYLCSVSAGGDTQYFGPGTRLLVL.

The J gene is TRBJ2-7, the V gene TRBV5-1; TRBD2 aligns across 11 bases. The J segment lost 6 bases and the V segment lost 3 bases, leaving 5 bases of the junction unmatched. Germline CDR1 and CDR2: SGHRS and YFSETQ. The CDR3 covers 14 residues. CDR3 region: CASSSGLAVREQYF. CDR3 coding DNA: TGCGCCAGCAGCTCGGGACTAGCGGTCCGCGAGCAGTACTTC. The complete variable domain, with remaining parts taken from reference TRBV5-1 and TRBJ2-7, reads KAGVTQTPRYLIKTRGQQVTLSCSPISGHRSVSWYQQTPGQGLQFLFEYFSETQRNKGNFPGRFSGRQFSNSRSEMNVSTLELGDSALYLCASSSGLAVREQYFGPGTRLTVT.

V and J are TRBV4-1 and TRBJ2-2, with D possibly TRBD1 on 7 matching bases. The germline gives CDR1 MGHRA, CDR2 YSYEKL. This CDR3 has 17 amino acids. The V gene lost 4 bases and the J gene lost 4 bases, with 19 bases spanning the gap. CDR3 sequence: CASSLVPGAGGTGELFF. CDR3 sequence (DNA): TGCGCCAGCAGCCTTGTCCCGGGAGCAGGGGGCACCGGGGAGCTGTTTTTT.

The CDR3 is CASGPRASGRLKQYF. For the CDR3, the DNA is TGTGCCAGCGGACCCCGCGCTAGCGGGAGGTTAAAGCAGTATTTT. J is TRBJ2-3 and V is TRBV5-6, with 11 bases identical to TRBD2. Per germline, CDR1 SGHDT and CDR2 YYEEEE. V shed 7 bases and J 11 bases; nucleotides not matched to a gene: 15. The CDR3 loop spans 15 amino acids. The whole variable domain, filled in from reference TRBV5-6 and TRBJ2-3, reads DAGVTQSPTHLIKTRGQQVTLRCSPKSGHDTVSWYQQALGQGPQFIFQYYEEEERQRGNFPDRFSGHQFPNYSSELNVNALLLGDSALYLCASGPRASGRLKQYFGPGTRLTVL.

The sample holds a few counts of this clone. The rearrangement uses TRBV7-3 and TRBJ2-1, with 11 bases aligning to TRBD2. CDR3 length: 15 amino acids. The germline gives CDR1 SGHTA, CDR2 FQGTGA. V lost 5 bases, J lost 5 bases, and 5 bases stayed unmatched. CDR3 sequence: CASSRSGRADNEQFF. Written as DNA, the CDR3 is TGTGCCAGCAGCCGTAGCGGGAGGGCCGACAATGAGCAGTTCTTC.

As for this clone: A much larger clonotype is one base distant, so this may be a read error. The chain couples TRBV6-1 to TRBJ1-5; maybe TRBD1 (5 bases). V was pared by 3 bases and J by 0 bases, with 6 bases between. The V gene's germline CDR1 is MNHNS and CDR2 SASEGT. The CDR3 consists of 14 residues. The CDR3: CASSDGHSNQPQHF. DNA for the CDR3: TGTGCCAGCAGTGACGGACATAGCAATCAGCCCCAGCATTTT.

This chain connects TRBV28 to TRBJ2-1; 7 positions match TRBD1. The CDR3 runs to 16 residues. Germline V gene sequence: CDR1 MDHEN, CDR2 SYDVKM. J gave up 0 bases and V 5 bases, and 7 bases lay outside the gene matches. CDR3 region: CASSLPGTASYNEQFF. As DNA, the CDR3 is TGTGCCAGCAGTCTCCCCGGGACAGCCTCCTACAATGAGCAGTTCTTC.

The chain is built from TRBV28 and TRBJ1-4, with D uncertain. This CDR3 comprises 15 residues. Trimming pared 3 bases from V and 0 bases from J, leaving 8 bases between. The V gene's germline CDR1 is MDHEN and CDR2 SYDVKM. CDR3: CASSFYKPTNEKLFF. In DNA, the CDR3 is TGTGCCAGCAGTTTTTATAAACCAACTAATGAAAAACTGTTTTTT.

The rearrangement uses TRBV19 and TRBJ2-5; D gene uncertain. Trimming took off 3 bases at V and 5 bases at J, with 16 bases between the two ends. Germline assignment: CDR1 LNHDA and CDR2 SQIVND (reference sequence). The CDR3 has 15 residues. The CDR3 is CASSITGPSQETQYF. CDR3 coding DNA: TGTGCCAGTAGTATTACGGGTCCCAGCCAGGAGACCCAGTACTTC.